The clone carrying this T cell receptor (beta chain) showed up many times. Its antigen is currently unknown. Germline CDR1 reads WNHNN; CDR2 reads SYGVQD (reference sequence). This CDR3 is 14 amino acids long. Trimming shortened V by 2 bases and J by 5 bases, and 12 bases separated the two germline ends. The source of the sample is a study of molecular identifiers for immune sequencing clone quantification. Study results and caveats: Over 99% of effector molecules, yet under 1% of naive-cell molecules, were held by clones above 20 RNA copies. Spiked-in Jurkat TCR RNA corresponding to one cell was reported as detectable against approximately 900,000 naive cells.

Previously described methods and listed TCR primers were employed for the bulk TCR libraries. MiXCR was run by TCRdb on the PCR reads, yielding one entry per CDR3 protein. The data hold 85,000 to 100,000 distinct CDR3 sequences, with 24% observed a single time. This chain links TRBV10-1 with TRBJ1-1, with D possibly TRBD1 on 5 matching bases. Sample: naive CD8+ T cells from blood, with Jurkat cell RNA spiked in. Described subset: FACS-sorted CD8+CD4-CCR7+CD45RA+ naive T cells. The TCR sequence derives from a human donor in good health. Some libraries in this study had Jurkat cell RNA spiked in. This CDR3 is CASSEDSQGTEAFF. As DNA, the CDR3 is TGCGCCAGCAGTGAGGACAGCCAGGGAACTGAAGCTTTCTTT.